The present entry profiles one T cell receptor beta chain with its context. Its antigen is unidentified. Healthy Finnish infants undergoing corrective surgery for congenital heart defects were the donors. No fixed cell number was used; all available blood leukocytes supplied DNA. This sample is drawn from a study of human thymus T cells. Study outcomes and limitations: Within thymic and blood repertoires, V and J gene usage appeared to be biased.

The germline V gene has CDR1 GTSNPN and CDR2 SVGIG (reference sequence). CDR3 length: 13 amino acids. Trimming at V came to 4 bases and at J to 6 bases, leaving 8 bases not matched to a gene. Clones were sequenced by immunoSEQ multiplex PCR, and TCRdb holds only the in-frame ones, with some missing. Among 45,000 to 50,000 clones listed, 95% were seen once. The chain uses TRBV30 and TRBJ2-7; TRBD2 aligns across 8 bases. The clonotype comes from a girl under three years old with a congenital heart defect but otherwise immunologically healthy. Material: blood. The CDR3: CAWNVRTSSEQYF. DNA for the CDR3: TGTGCCTGGAACGTCAGGACTAGCAGCGAGCAGTACTTC.